The following is a TCR beta chain sequence with its context. The target antigen is unknown. This sample is part of a study of cytomegalovirus exposure and HLA in healthy donors. Study-wide results and caveats: Later work showed greater clonal expansion in HLA-associated TCR beta chains than in equally common others. The study listed approximately 160 cytomegalovirus-associated TCR beta chains.

Germline-derived CDR1 and CDR2 are MNHEY and SVGAGI. The CDR3 sequence is 16 residues long. V was pared by 0 bases and J by 0 bases, with 11 bases between. The primer mix had 60 Vbeta and 13 Jbeta primers. Profiled with immunoSEQ multiplex PCR; TCRdb holds only in-frame clones, not every one. This table holds roughly 36,000 clones, about 80% found once. The V and J genes are TRBV6-5 and TRBJ1-2; D gene ambiguous. Sequencing was carried out using PBMCs. This clonotype was sampled from a male donor in good health and CMV-seronegative. The CDR3 region is CASSYSTNIANYGYTF. CDR3 nucleotide sequence: TGTGCCAGCAGTTACTCAACTAACATAGCTAACTATGGCTACACCTTC.